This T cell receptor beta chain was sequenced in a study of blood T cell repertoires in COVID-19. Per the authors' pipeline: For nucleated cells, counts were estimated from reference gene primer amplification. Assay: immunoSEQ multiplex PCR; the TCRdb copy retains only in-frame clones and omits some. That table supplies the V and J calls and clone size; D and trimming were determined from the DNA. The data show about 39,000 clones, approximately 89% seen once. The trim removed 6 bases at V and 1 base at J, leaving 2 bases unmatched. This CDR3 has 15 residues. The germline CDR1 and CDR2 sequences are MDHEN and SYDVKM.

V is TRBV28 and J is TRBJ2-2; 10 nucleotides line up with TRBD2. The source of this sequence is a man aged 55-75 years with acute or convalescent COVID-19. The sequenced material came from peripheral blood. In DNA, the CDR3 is TGTGCCAGCAGGTCTAGCGGGAGGAACACCGGGGAGCTGTTTTTT. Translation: CASRSSGRNTGELFF.